This T cell receptor beta chain was documented in a study of CD8 T cells in ankylosing spondylitis. Overall study results and limits: Characteristic, it appeared, of ankylosing spondylitis blood was a TCR beta motif of eight highly homologous variants.

TCRdb independently ran MiXCR on the 5' RACE reads; one entry per CDR3 protein. The data show a few hundred thousand distinct CDR3 sequences, roughly a sixth seen once. Germline CDR1 DFQATT, CDR2 SNEGSKA (reference sequence). CDR3 length: 16 residues. The ends lost 4 bases at V and 2 bases at J; junction bases unmatched: 4. Details on this clonotype: Its antigen is not known.

This receptor was taken from a male donor with ankylosing spondylitis. The V gene is TRBV20-1, the J gene TRBJ2-3, with 15 bases fitting TRBD2. The sequencing input was blood, either unsorted or a sorted T cell fraction (not recorded which). CDR3 amino acids: CSANGLAGGPTDTQYF. DNA for the CDR3: TGCAGTGCTAACGGACTAGCGGGAGGGCCCACAGATACGCAGTATTTT.